These 21 T cell receptor beta chains share one sample of origin, sequenced in a study of blood T cell repertoires in COVID-19. Profiling relied on immunoSEQ multiplex PCR, and the TCRdb table lists in-frame clones only, not all of them. Found here are hundreds of thousands of clones, 70% to 75% of them singletons; the top ten hold around 3.2%. Sequencing was done on a sample of peripheral blood. All receptors come from a woman over 75 with acute or convalescent COVID-19.

The V gene is TRBV7-2, the J gene TRBJ2-1, with 13 bases matching TRBD2. CDR1 and CDR2 from the germline V gene are SGHTA and FQGNSA. V dropped 5 bases and J dropped 7; count of bases not matched to a gene: 8. The CDR3 is 16 residues long. Here the CDR3 reads CASSPRTSGGPNEQFF. Written as DNA, the CDR3 is TGTGCCAGCAGCCCACGGACTAGCGGGGGCCCAAATGAGCAGTTCTTC.

The chain employs TRBV13 and TRBJ2-6, with a tentative D call TRBD1 (8 bases). Per the germline V gene, CDR1 is PRHDT and CDR2 is FYEKMQ (reference sequence). The CDR3 spans 18 residues. With 3 bases removed from V and 1 base from J, the gap between germline ends came to 16 bases. CDR3 DNA: TGTGCCAGCAGCTTCCGGACAGGGCGGGGGTCTGGGGCCAACGTCCTGACTTTC. This codes for CASSFRTGRGSGANVLTF.

The rearrangement links TRBV5-4 to TRBJ2-3; 8 bases line up with TRBD2. Germline V gene lookup returns CDR1 SGHNT and CDR2 YYREEE (reference sequence). V was clipped by 0 bases and J by 3 bases; unmatched bases: 3. The CDR3 runs to 15 residues. As DNA, the CDR3 is TGTGCCAGCAGCTTGGGGGGGACTAGGACAGATACGCAGTATTTT. Translated, it gives CASSLGGTRTDTQYF.

The J gene is TRBJ1-2, the V gene TRBV9; TRBD1 is a possible D gene (5 bases). Germline lookup yields CDR1 SGDLS and CDR2 YYNGEE. V was cut by 4 bases and J by 5 bases, with 18 bases left in between. The CDR3 sequence is 15 residues long. CDR3 in DNA: TGTGCCAGCAGCTCCGGGAGCCCAAGGACATATGGCTACACCTTC. Translated, it gives CASSSGSPRTYGYTF.

The V call is TRBV4-3, the J call TRBJ2-1; weak D call: TRBD2 (5 bases). The CDR3 is 15 amino acids. The V end was cut by 0 bases, the J end by 0 bases, with 6 bases between. Per the germline V gene, CDR1 is LGHNA and CDR2 is YSLEER. This CDR3 reads CASSQEGSSYNEQFF. The CDR3 DNA sequence: TGCGCCAGCAGCCAAGAAGGGAGCTCCTACAATGAGCAGTTCTTC.

The rearrangement joins TRBV3-1 (or the pseudogene TRBV3-2) to TRBJ2-2, with D maybe TRBD2 (7 bases). Germline V gene data show CDR1 as LGHDT and CDR2 as YNNKEL (reference sequence). V dropped 6 bases and J dropped 6 bases, with 11 bases sitting between them. There are 13 residues in the CDR3. CDR3 protein: CASRFGGPGELFF. The DNA of the CDR3 is TGTGCCAGCAGATTCGGGGGGCCCGGGGAGCTGTTTTTT.

The chain recombines TRBV19 with TRBJ1-6; D possibly corresponds to TRBD1 (5 bases). V lost 3 bases, J lost 5 bases, and 8 bases lay in between. The CDR3 totals 14 residues. In germline, CDR1 is LNHDA, CDR2 SQIVND (reference sequence). The CDR3 nucleotides read TGTGCCAGTAGTATCCAGGGCGATAATTCACCCCTCCACTTT. Residues: CASSIQGDNSPLHF.

The rearrangement uses TRBV20-1 and TRBJ2-3; no reliable D call. Germline CDR1 is DFQATT and CDR2 is SNEGSKA (reference sequence). Deletions cut 5 bases from V and 7 bases from J, with 10 bases between. The CDR3 is 11 amino acids. This CDR3 reads CSAPAGYTQYF. DNA for the CDR3: TGCAGTGCTCCCGCCGGGTATACGCAGTATTTT.

The chain joins TRBV5-6 to TRBJ1-4; the D gene is possibly TRBD1 (6 bases). Germline assignment: CDR1 SGHDT and CDR2 YYEEEE. This CDR3 contains 12 residues. With 4 bases removed from V and 11 bases from J, the gap between germline ends came to 12 bases. DNA for the CDR3: TGTGCCAGCAGCCCCGACAGGACGAAACTGTTTTTT. Translated, it gives CASSPDRTKLFF. The whole variable domain, remainder taken from reference TRBV5-6 and TRBJ1-4, is DAGVTQSPTHLIKTRGQQVTLRCSPKSGHDTVSWYQQALGQGPQFIFQYYEEEERQRGNFPDRFSGHQFPNYSSELNVNALLLGDSALYLCASSPDRTKLFFGSGTQLSVL.

This chain joins TRBV19 and TRBJ2-2, with D maybe TRBD1 (5 bases). The CDR3 contains 17 residues. Deletions cut 3 bases from V and 2 bases from J, with 16 bases between. Per germline, CDR1 LNHDA and CDR2 SQIVND (reference sequence). The CDR3 loop reads CASSISTAPLNTGELFF. DNA of the CDR3: TGTGCCAGTAGTATTTCGACAGCTCCACTAAACACCGGGGAGCTGTTTTTT.

Concerning this clone: Other nucleotide sequences from this sample produce the same CDR3. This chain joins TRBV3-1 (or the pseudogene TRBV3-2) and TRBJ2-7; tentative D call: TRBD2 (5 bases). The CDR3 totals 12 residues. V was cut by 3 bases and J by 7 bases, with 10 bases left in between. Germline V gene data show CDR1 as LGHDT and CDR2 as YNNKEL (reference sequence). CDR3 bases: TGTGCCAGCAGCCACCCCGGCGGGGAGCAGTACTTC. Its protein is CASSHPGGEQYF.

Of note for this clone: This sample includes further DNA sequences coding for the same CDR3. The chain joins TRBV6-5 to TRBJ1-1, with D possibly TRBD1 on 5 matching bases. V was cut by 0 bases and J by 8 bases, with 10 bases left in between. Germline values: CDR1 MNHEY, CDR2 SVGAGI. The CDR3 has 13 residues. CDR3 bases: TGTGCCAGCAGTTACTCAGACAGATTAGAAGCTTTCTTT. It translates to CASSYSDRLEAFF.

This clone has only a few counts. The chain carries TRBV6-5 and TRBJ1-6; no clear D. The CDR3 is 12 amino acids. V was clipped by 6 bases and J by 13 bases, with 13 bases between them. Germline V gene data show CDR1 as MNHEY and CDR2 as SVGAGI. The CDR3 spells CASSLPGAPLHF. DNA of the CDR3: TGTGCCAGCAGCCTGCCCGGTGCGCCCCTCCACTTT.

The rearrangement links TRBV4-1 to TRBJ2-2; no firm D call. Trimming shortened V by 0 bases and J by 4 bases, and 9 bases separated the two germline ends. There are 15 residues in the CDR3. From germline, CDR1 is MGHRA and CDR2 YSYEKL. The CDR3 nucleotides read TGCGCCAGCAGCCAAGATTTTATCTCCACCGGGGAGCTGTTTTTT. It translates to CASSQDFISTGELFF.

The table lists this clone with a few counts. This sample includes further DNA sequences coding for the same CDR3. V and J are TRBV15 and TRBJ2-2, with D possibly being TRBD2 (6 bases). V gave up 0 bases and J gave up 1 base, with 12 bases separating them. This CDR3 is built from 17 residues. Germline CDR1 LNHNV, CDR2 YYDKDF (reference sequence). Here the CDR3 reads CATSRDWASENTGELFF. The CDR3, as DNA: TGTGCCACCAGCAGAGATTGGGCTAGCGAGAACACCGGGGAGCTGTTTTTT. The variable domain in full, completed from reference TRBV15 and TRBJ2-2, reads DAMVIQNPRYQVTQFGKPVTLSCSQTLNHNVMYWYQQKSSQAPKLLFHYYDKDFNNEADTPDNFQSRRPNTSFCFLDIRSPGLGDTAMYLCATSRDWASENTGELFFGEGSRLTVL.

This clone occurred once. The chain joins TRBV19 to TRBJ2-2; D may be TRBD1 (6 bases). CDR1 is LNHDA, CDR2 SQIVND, per germline (reference sequence). The CDR3 contains 13 residues. The V and J ends lost 3 bases and 6 bases respectively, with 8 bases between them. CDR3 region: CASSMRGSGELFF. CDR3 bases: TGTGCCAGTAGTATGAGGGGGTCCGGGGAGCTGTTTTTT.

The chain has TRBV7-2 and TRBJ1-1; D not resolved. CDR1 and CDR2 (germline): SGHTA, FQGNSA. Trimming pared 6 bases from V and 0 bases from J, leaving 11 bases between. CDR3 length equals 14 residues. The CDR3 DNA reads TGTGCCAGCAGAAAGGCGGGCGTGAACACTGAAGCTTTCTTT. The encoded protein is CASRKAGVNTEAFF.

The gene calls are TRBV9 and TRBJ2-4; no reliable D call. Germline loops: CDR1 SGDLS, CDR2 YYNGEE. CDR3 length: 16 amino acids. Trimming took off 0 bases at V and 0 bases at J, with 10 bases between the two ends. The CDR3 region is CASSVEESLAKNIQYF. DNA of the CDR3: TGTGCCAGCAGCGTAGAGGAGAGTTTAGCCAAAAACATTCAGTACTTC.

J is TRBJ2-7 and V is TRBV5-1, with TRBD2 matching 13 bases. J lost 2 bases, V lost 4 bases, and 3 bases had no gene match. This CDR3 is 15 amino acids long. The germline V gene has CDR1 SGHRS and CDR2 YFSETQ. The DNA of the CDR3 is TGCGCCAGCAGCCAGGGACTAGCGGGAACCTACGAGCAGTACTTC. Its protein product is CASSQGLAGTYEQYF.

The genes are TRBV19 and TRBJ1-2; tentatively, D is TRBD1 (6 bases). The V gene's germline CDR1 is LNHDA and CDR2 SQIVND (reference sequence). The CDR3 consists of 15 residues. Trimming stripped 7 bases from V and 8 bases from J, with 23 bases between. The CDR3 DNA reads TGTGCCAGTACCTCGGACCAACTGGGGGCCTACGGCTACACCTTC. Protein sequence: CASTSDQLGAYGYTF.

This clone has at least ten counts. This rearrangement joins TRBV2 to TRBJ1-1; D is unresolved. Trimming removed 4 bases at V and 1 base at J, with 7 bases between. The CDR3 contains 13 residues. Germline values: CDR1 SNHLY, CDR2 FYNNEI. The chain's CDR3 is CASSALPNTEAFF. Written as DNA, the CDR3 is TGTGCCAGCAGTGCTCTCCCGAACACTGAAGCTTTCTTT.